This T cell receptor (beta chain) was recovered during a study of early T cells in non-severe SARS-CoV-2 infection. The CDR3 sequence is 17 residues long. Germline assignment: CDR1 MDHEN and CDR2 SYDVKM. With 3 bases clipped from V and 4 bases from J, the junction kept 7 bases outside the gene matches. This clonotype was observed a handful of times. In TCRdb, the 5' RACE reads were re-called with MiXCR into one record per CDR3 protein. The data hold 40,000 to 50,000 distinct CDR3 sequences, with around 14% observed a single time. This receptor was taken from an adult who was a healthcare worker with PCR-confirmed SARS-CoV-2 infection or an uninfected control (not recorded which). Sequencing was performed on whole blood. The chain links TRBV28 to TRBJ1-4; 11 bases map to TRBD1. CDR3 in DNA: TGTGCCAGCAGTTTTGGACAGGGGGCGTCGGATAATGAAAAACTGTTTTTT. Translation: CASSFGQGASDNEKLFF.